The 8 T cell receptor beta chains below all came from one sample that was sequenced in a study of blood T cell repertoires in COVID-19. The assay was immunoSEQ multiplex PCR, and TCRdb's table has in-frame clones only and misses some. The sample holds tens of thousands of clones, around 91% seen once. The sequenced sample consisted of peripheral blood. Receptors originate from a human donor in a cohort sampled during active COVID-19.

J is TRBJ1-2 and V is TRBV2; no clear D gene. Trimming took off 1 base at V and 4 bases at J, with 4 bases between the two ends. The CDR3 loop spans 12 amino acids. Germline CDR1 SNHLY, CDR2 FYNNEI. This CDR3 is CASSEDSYGYTF. The CDR3 nucleotides are TGTGCCAGCAGTGAAGACAGCTATGGCTACACCTTC.

In DNA, the CDR3 is TGTGCCAGCAGCTTAGGACAGGGGGCGAATGAGCAGTTCTTC. Translation: CASSLGQGANEQFF. The chain joins TRBV7-9 to TRBJ2-1, with 10 bases aligning to TRBD1. The CDR3 totals 14 residues. Per the germline V gene, CDR1 is SEHNR and CDR2 is FQNEAQ (reference sequence). Trimming removed 1 base from V and 7 bases from J; junction bases left unmatched: 1.

This chain links TRBV6-5 with TRBJ2-7; 7 bases align to TRBD1. The CDR3 loop spans 12 amino acids. V trimming: 6 bases; J trimming: 3 bases; junction bases outside the gene matches: 2. Germline V CDR1 and CDR2: MNHEY, SVGAGI. In nucleotides, the CDR3 is TGTGCCAGCAGGACAGGGATCTACGAGCAGTACTTC. Translating gives CASRTGIYEQYF.

V is TRBV30 and J is TRBJ2-5; 9 bases are shared with TRBD2. Unmatched junction bases numbered 8, after V lost 0 bases and J lost 9 bases. This CDR3 has 14 residues. The germline gives CDR1 GTSNPN, CDR2 SVGIG (reference sequence). CDR3 residues: CAWSVLGRGGPQYF. CDR3 coding DNA: TGTGCCTGGAGTGTACTAGGGCGGGGGGGCCCCCAGTACTTC.

This chain connects TRBV6-5 to TRBJ2-5, with 12 bases that match TRBD2. CDR1 and CDR2 from the germline V gene are MNHEY and SVGAGI. The CDR3 is made up of 14 amino acids. Unmatched junction bases numbered 5, after V lost 7 bases and J lost 5 bases. In DNA, the CDR3 is TGTGCCAGCACCCCTAGCGGGGGGGCCGAGACCCAGTACTTC. Translated, it gives CASTPSGGAETQYF.

This CDR3 is CASSPVAGAANTGELFF. For the CDR3, the DNA is TGCGCCAGCAGCCCGGTCGCTGGAGCGGCGAACACCGGGGAGCTGTTTTTT. The chain joins TRBV5-1 to TRBJ2-2; TRBD2 might be the D (5 bases). Per germline, CDR1 SGHRS and CDR2 YFSETQ. The CDR3 runs to 17 residues. Deletions cut 4 bases from V and 0 bases from J, with 16 bases between.

This clone appeared once. The chain links TRBV9 to TRBJ2-6; no firm D call. The germline gives CDR1 SGDLS, CDR2 YYNGEE. The ends were cut back, 3 bases at V and 1 base at J, with 5 bases in the middle. CDR3 length equals 14 residues. DNA for the CDR3: TGTGCCAGCAGCGCCGTATCTGGGGCCAACGTCCTGACTTTC. Amino acid sequence: CASSAVSGANVLTF.

This clone was observed a single time. This chain uses TRBV7-2 with TRBJ2-5; D perhaps matches TRBD2 (5 bases). The CDR3 contains 14 residues. Germline V gives CDR1 SGHTA, CDR2 FQGNSA. V was shortened by 5 bases and J by 1 base, with 11 bases between the two germline ends. Here the CDR3 DNA reads TGTGCCAGCAGCCCCCGACGGGGCCAAGAGACCCAGTACTTC. Residues: CASSPRRGQETQYF. The entire variable domain, with the rest obtained from reference TRBV7-2 and TRBJ2-5, is as follows: GAGVSQSPSNKVTEKGKDVELRCDPISGHTALYWYRQSLGQGLEFLIYFQGNSAPDKSGLPSDRFSAERTGGSVSTLTIQRTQQEDSAVYLCASSPRRGQETQYFGPGTRLLVL.